These 13 T cell receptor beta chains were sequenced from one sample in a study of a mutant IDH1 vaccine in newly diagnosed glioma (dated by TCRdb to the early 2020s). The time point tag for this specimen amounts to: week 35, safety follow-up. Each vaccine dose was 300 ug of a 20-mer mutant IDH1 peptide in Montanide, given subcutaneously with topical imiquimod. The library was produced with the immunoSEQ multiplex PCR assay. The source is immuneACCESS, and TCRdb retained only in-frame sequences with V and J called. Part of the clones is not carried over; for the studies checked, unresolved V genes explain less than half of this, and the remainder is unexplained. The sample contains more than 25,000 clones, around 77% of them found a single time. Around a tenth of the sample belongs to the ten largest clones. Their cognate antigens are unknown. The sequenced sample was PBMCs, obtained from a glioma patient whose treatment included an IDH1 peptide vaccine. These receptors were taken from a woman in her twenties or thirties with glioma. Some clones in this sample may be carry-over from other donors' samples.

This chain connects TRBV10-3 to TRBJ1-1; TRBD1 might be the D (6 bases). Germline-derived CDR1 and CDR2 are ENHRY and SYGVKD. Deletions cut 10 bases from V and 4 bases from J, with 16 bases between. The CDR3 has 13 residues. The CDR3 sequence is CATSEEGGTEAFF. The CDR3 coding sequence is TGTGCCACCAGCGAGGAAGGGGGCACTGAAGCTTTCTTT.

The chain is built from TRBV30 and TRBJ1-1, with D perhaps TRBD1 (6 bases). V was clipped by 3 bases and J by 4 bases, with 15 bases between them. Germline V CDR1 and CDR2: GTSNPN, SVGIG (reference sequence). The CDR3 is 14 residues long. DNA of the CDR3: TGTGCCTGGAGCGCGTCACAGGGTATCACTGAAGCTTTCTTT. Encoded protein: CAWSASQGITEAFF.

The chain joins TRBV2 to TRBJ2-5; D might be TRBD2 (7 bases). Germline lookup yields CDR1 SNHLY and CDR2 FYNNEI. The CDR3 has 16 residues. V was shortened by 1 base and J by 5 bases, with 17 bases between the two germline ends. In nucleotides, the CDR3 is TGTGCCAGCAGTGAAGGAGGGGAGGGGGTCCGGGAGACCCAGTACTTC. It specifies CASSEGGEGVRETQYF.

This clone was found a few times. This chain links TRBV2 with TRBJ2-4, with unresolved D. Trimming removed 5 bases from V and 7 bases from J, with 9 bases in between. Germline lookup yields CDR1 SNHLY and CDR2 FYNNEI. This CDR3 has 12 amino acids. This CDR3 is CASSTTSNIQYF. DNA for the CDR3: TGTGCCAGCAGTACGACATCGAACATTCAGTACTTC.

The rearrangement joins TRBV19 to TRBJ1-5; D is perhaps TRBD1 (6 bases). The V end was cut by 5 bases, the J end by 4 bases, with 15 bases between. The CDR3 length is 15 residues. From germline, CDR1 is LNHDA and CDR2 SQIVND (reference sequence). CDR3: CASSFKQGGNQPQHF. The CDR3 coding sequence is TGTGCCAGTAGTTTCAAACAGGGAGGTAATCAGCCCCAGCATTTT. The whole variable domain, remainder taken from reference TRBV19 and TRBJ1-5, is DGGITQSPKYLFRKEGQNVTLSCEQNLNHDAMYWYRQDPGQGLRLIYYSQIVNDFQKGDIAEGYSVSREKKESFPLTVTSAQKNPTAFYLCASSFKQGGNQPQHFGDGTRLSIL.

V is TRBV29-1 and J is TRBJ2-1; perhaps TRBD2 as D (6 bases). Trimming removed 4 bases from V and 4 bases from J, with 17 bases in between. The germline V gene encodes CDR1 SQVTM and CDR2 ANQGSEA. The CDR3 contains 15 residues. The CDR3: CSVGLEGWAYNEQFF. The CDR3 nucleotides are TGCAGCGTTGGTTTGGAGGGCTGGGCATACAATGAGCAGTTCTTC.

This clone was recorded a few times. The chain is built from TRBV30 and TRBJ2-6; unclear D gene. Germline V gene lookup returns CDR1 GTSNPN and CDR2 SVGIG (reference sequence). The CDR3 runs 14 residues. Trimming removed 0 bases from V and 2 bases from J, with 5 bases in between. The DNA of the CDR3 is TGTGCCTGGAGTGTCAATCCTGGGGCCAACGTCCTGACTTTC. The encoded protein is CAWSVNPGANVLTF.

V usage is TRBV27 and J usage is TRBJ2-7; tentatively, D is TRBD2 (7 bases). Germline assignment: CDR1 MNHEY and CDR2 SMNVEV (reference sequence). CDR3 length equals 17 residues. Trimming removed 4 bases from V and 2 bases from J, with 21 bases in between. This CDR3 reads CASSSWGASGFPYEQYF. CDR3 DNA sequence: TGTGCCAGCAGTTCATGGGGGGCTAGCGGATTCCCCTACGAGCAGTACTTC.

V and J are TRBV4-1 and TRBJ2-1; D is ambiguous. This CDR3 comprises 16 residues. The V gene's germline CDR1 is MGHRA and CDR2 YSYEKL. Between the trimmed V and J ends, which lost 5 bases and 3 bases, there was a span of 17 bases. The CDR3 reads CASSYFLDTFYNEQFF. The CDR3 nucleotides are TGCGCCAGCAGCTACTTCCTTGACACGTTCTACAATGAGCAGTTCTTC.

The chain combines TRBV30 with TRBJ2-3, with 9 bases lining up with TRBD1. Trimming removed 2 bases from V and 1 base from J; junction bases left unmatched: 16. Germline V lookup: CDR1 GTSNPN, CDR2 SVGIG (reference sequence). CDR3 length: 19 amino acids. For the CDR3, the DNA is TGTGCCTGGAGTCTGGGACAGGGTTTCGCGGGGAGCCGCACAGATACGCAGTATTTT. Protein: CAWSLGQGFAGSRTDTQYF.

The V and J genes are TRBV30 and TRBJ2-3, with TRBD2 matching 7 bases. V shed 5 bases, J shed 2 bases, and the junction held 1 base outside the gene matches. This CDR3 contains 12 residues. Germline assignment: CDR1 GTSNPN and CDR2 SVGIG (reference sequence). CDR3 bases: TGTGCCTGGGGGAGGGACACAGATACGCAGTATTTT. Translation: CAWGRDTDTQYF.

The V call is TRBV9, the J call TRBJ1-1; D may be TRBD1 (6 bases). Germline CDR1 is SGDLS and CDR2 is YYNGEE. CDR3 length: 15 amino acids. The V end was cut by 7 bases, the J end by 5 bases, with 21 bases between. Written as DNA, the CDR3 is TGTGCCAGCGAGAGGGGGGGAGAGAGTGAGACTGAAGCTTTCTTT. Translation gives CASERGGESETEAFF.

V usage is TRBV28 and J usage is TRBJ2-5; 12 nucleotides agree with TRBD2. The V and J ends lost 3 bases and 6 bases, in that order; junction bases with no gene match: 14. Germline V lookup: CDR1 MDHEN, CDR2 SYDVKM. The CDR3 contains 18 residues. CDR3: CASSFPRTSGEQGKTQYF. DNA for the CDR3: TGTGCCAGCAGTTTCCCCAGGACTAGCGGGGAACAGGGCAAGACCCAGTACTTC. Looking up the rest from reference TRBV28 and TRBJ2-5 gives the full variable domain: DVKVTQSSRYLVKRTGEKVFLECVQDMDHENMFWYRQDPGLGLRLIYFSYDVKMKEKGDIPEGYSVSREKKERFSLILESASTNQTSMYLCASSFPRTSGEQGKTQYFGPGTRLLVL.